Below, 30 T cell receptor beta chains from the same sample are listed, as sequenced in a study of blood T cell repertoires in COVID-19. Clones were sequenced by immunoSEQ multiplex PCR, and TCRdb holds only the in-frame ones, with some missing. The repertoire holds around 350,000 clones, with roughly 86% as singletons. The sequencing input was peripheral blood. All receptors derive from a human donor in a cohort sampled during active COVID-19.

This clone was seen a single time. J is TRBJ2-7 and V is TRBV5-1, with 7 bases aligning to TRBD2. The CDR3 covers 13 residues. Trimming removed 0 bases from V and 5 bases from J; junction bases left unmatched: 2. Per germline, CDR1 SGHRS and CDR2 YFSETQ. In DNA, the CDR3 is TGCGCCAGCAGCTTGGGACTAGCCGACGAGCAGTACTTC. Its protein is CASSLGLADEQYF.

The chain has TRBV7-2 and TRBJ2-7, with a tentative D call TRBD2 (5 bases). V was trimmed by 5 bases and J by 0 bases, leaving 8 bases between them. Germline V CDR1 and CDR2: SGHTA, FQGNSA. The CDR3 sequence is 13 residues long. CDR3 DNA: TGTGCCAGCAGCACGGACTTCTCCTACGAGCAGTACTTC. Amino acid sequence: CASSTDFSYEQYF.

This chain connects TRBV27 to TRBJ1-6, with D possibly matching TRBD1 (6 bases). The V end was cut by 6 bases, the J end by 7 bases, with 7 bases between. Germline V gene lookup returns CDR1 MNHEY and CDR2 SMNVEV (reference sequence). The CDR3 is made up of 12 amino acids. CDR3 in DNA: TGTGCCAGCAGCGACAGGAATTCACCCCTCCACTTT. Its protein is CASSDRNSPLHF.

This chain's CDR3 is CASSLNTEMNTEAFF. The DNA for the CDR3 is TGTGCCAGCAGCCTCAATACAGAAATGAACACTGAAGCTTTCTTT. This chain uses TRBV5-4 with TRBJ1-1, with D uncertain. Germline V gene data show CDR1 as SGHNT and CDR2 as YYREEE (reference sequence). The CDR3 contains 15 residues. The ends were cut back, 4 bases at V and 0 bases at J, with 13 bases in the middle.

This chain uses TRBV4-1 with TRBJ1-4; D perhaps matches TRBD1 (6 bases). CDR1 and CDR2 (germline): MGHRA, YSYEKL. The V and J ends lost 5 bases and 8 bases respectively, with 21 bases between them. The CDR3 loop spans 16 amino acids. The CDR3 sequence is CASSYRVTGIREKLFF. The CDR3 nucleotides read TGCGCCAGCAGCTACAGGGTTACAGGGATTCGGGAAAAACTGTTTTTT.

The J gene is TRBJ2-7, the V gene TRBV13; 9 nucleotides match TRBD2. The CDR3 totals 16 residues. Germline-derived CDR1 and CDR2 are PRHDT and FYEKMQ (reference sequence). V gave up 1 base and J gave up 3 bases; unmatched junction bases: 7. CDR3 coding DNA: TGTGCCAGCAGCTTAGTTGCGGGAGGGCCCTTCTACGAGCAGTACTTC. Protein product: CASSLVAGGPFYEQYF.

The chain links TRBV5-1 to TRBJ2-4, with 10 bases lining up with TRBD1. Germline V gives CDR1 SGHRS, CDR2 YFSETQ. V was clipped by 4 bases and J by 8 bases; unmatched bases: 12. CDR3 length: 16 amino acids. CDR3 DNA sequence: TGCGCCAGCAGCCCGAGTCCGGACAGGGGGGTAGACATTCAGTACTTC. This sequence encodes CASSPSPDRGVDIQYF. Full variable domain (outside the CDR3, taken from reference TRBV5-1 and TRBJ2-4): KAGVTQTPRYLIKTRGQQVTLSCSPISGHRSVSWYQQTPGQGLQFLFEYFSETQRNKGNFPGRFSGRQFSNSRSEMNVSTLELGDSALYLCASSPSPDRGVDIQYFGAGTRLSVL.

V and J are TRBV5-5 and TRBJ2-5, with a possible D match to TRBD1 (7 bases). The germline V and J ends were trimmed by 3 bases and 7 bases, with 19 bases remaining between them. Germline V lookup: CDR1 SGHKS, CDR2 YYEKEE (reference sequence). This CDR3 has 15 residues. The CDR3 nucleotides are TGTGCCAGCAGCTCTCAGGGGGGATTGGTCAGGACCCAGTACTTC. Protein product: CASSSQGGLVRTQYF.

The genes are TRBV11-2 and TRBJ2-7; 8 bases agree with TRBD1. CDR3 length equals 15 residues. The germline gives CDR1 SGHAT, CDR2 FQNNGV. V dropped 6 bases and J dropped 2; count of bases not matched to a gene: 9. The CDR3 nucleotides are TGTGCCAGCAGTACCCTACAGGGGGTAGCCTACGAGCAGTACTTC. This sequence encodes CASSTLQGVAYEQYF.

The chain is built from TRBV2 and TRBJ2-7; TRBD2 aligns across 10 bases. The ends lost 4 bases at V and 5 bases at J; junction bases unmatched: 5. CDR3 size: 14 residues. Germline V gene lookup returns CDR1 SNHLY and CDR2 FYNNEI. The DNA of the CDR3 is TGTGCCAGCAGTGGGGGACTAGCGCGTAACGAGCAGTACTTC. It is translated as CASSGGLARNEQYF.

The rearrangement links TRBV30 to TRBJ2-3; the match to TRBD2 covers 9 bases. CDR3 size: 15 residues. CDR1 and CDR2 from the germline V gene are GTSNPN and SVGIG (reference sequence). In DNA, the CDR3 is TGTGCGGGTGGAGGTGGCGGGGGGGTCCTAGATACGCAGTATTTT. This sequence encodes CAGGGGGGVLDTQYF.

Only one count was recorded for this clone. J is TRBJ2-7 and V is TRBV7-8, with 10 bases aligning to TRBD1. CDR3 length: 16 amino acids. The V and J ends lost 1 base and 4 bases, in that order; junction bases with no gene match: 7. Per the germline V gene, CDR1 is SGHVS and CDR2 is FQNEAQ. Here the CDR3 DNA reads TGTGCCAGCAGCTTAGACCTACCGGGACAGGGGTACGAGCAGTACTTC. Amino acid sequence: CASSLDLPGQGYEQYF.

The genes are TRBV12-3 or TRBV12-4 and TRBJ2-3; D remains unclear. V dropped 6 bases and J dropped 4 bases, with 8 bases sitting between them. This CDR3 region has 12 residues. CDR3 nucleotides: TGTGCCAGCAGCTTGTTCCCAGATACGCAGTATTTT. It yields the protein CASSLFPDTQYF.

This chain uses TRBV4-1 with TRBJ1-2; 7 bases line up with TRBD1. The V gene's germline CDR1 is MGHRA and CDR2 YSYEKL. The V and J ends lost 0 bases and 7 bases, in that order; junction bases with no gene match: 5. This CDR3 contains 14 residues. The CDR3 spells CASSQDIGGAGYTF. Written as DNA, the CDR3 is TGCGCCAGCAGCCAAGATATAGGGGGCGCTGGCTACACCTTC.

The chain is built from TRBV5-8 and TRBJ1-1; 9 positions agree with TRBD1. V lost 9 bases, J lost 4 bases, and 10 bases stayed unmatched. The CDR3 runs to 14 residues. The V gene's germline CDR1 is SGHTS and CDR2 YDEGEE. CDR3 DNA: TGTGCCAATAGACAGGGGGTTATGGTCACTGAAGCTTTCTTT. It translates to CANRQGVMVTEAFF.

The chain carries TRBV28 and TRBJ2-7; TRBD1 matches at 7 bases. The CDR3 length is 13 residues. J lost 7 bases, V lost 9 bases, and 12 bases had no gene match. From germline, CDR1 is MDHEN and CDR2 SYDVKM. The CDR3 DNA is TGTGCCAGTTCGACAGGGAGTCTACGGGAGCAGTACTTC. The encoded protein is CASSTGSLREQYF. The complete variable domain, with remaining parts taken from reference TRBV28 and TRBJ2-7, reads DVKVTQSSRYLVKRTGEKVFLECVQDMDHENMFWYRQDPGLGLRLIYFSYDVKMKEKGDIPEGYSVSREKKERFSLILESASTNQTSMYLCASSTGSLREQYFGPGTRLTVT.

The chain has TRBV5-4 and TRBJ2-5; TRBD2 matches at 14 bases. This CDR3 is built from 14 residues. V was clipped by 7 bases and J by 5 bases; unmatched bases: 4. CDR1 is SGHNT and CDR2 is YYREEE in the germline V gene (reference sequence). For the CDR3, the DNA is TGTGCCAGCGGTCGACTAGCGGGGGGGGAGACCCAGTACTTC. Its translation is CASGRLAGGETQYF.

This sequence joins TRBV19 and TRBJ2-7; 10 bases agree with TRBD1. V trimming: 5 bases; J trimming: 5 bases; junction bases outside the gene matches: 9. This CDR3 has 15 amino acids. CDR1 and CDR2 (germline): LNHDA, SQIVND (reference sequence). CDR3 nucleotide sequence: TGTGCCAGTAGTCCCTCCGGGACAGGGGTCCACGAGCAGTACTTC. Translation: CASSPSGTGVHEQYF.

This clone was detected only once. The V call is TRBV6-5, the J call TRBJ2-3; D is possibly TRBD1 (5 bases). V gave up 6 bases and J gave up 2 bases, with 12 bases separating them. This CDR3 has 14 residues. Per germline, CDR1 MNHEY and CDR2 SVGAGI. CDR3 DNA: TGTGCCAGCAGACCAGGGCCTGTCACAGATACGCAGTATTTT. Amino acid sequence: CASRPGPVTDTQYF.

The genes are TRBV7-8 and TRBJ2-7; 14 bases map to TRBD2. J was trimmed by 7 bases and V by 5 bases; bases with no gene match: 7. The CDR3 runs to 15 residues. Germline V CDR1 and CDR2: SGHVS, FQNEAQ. In DNA form, the CDR3 reads TGTGCCAGCAGCCCCGCGGGACTAGCGGGAGAAGAGCAGTACTTC. This gives the protein CASSPAGLAGEEQYF.

The table lists this clone with a count of one. The gene calls are TRBV6-1 and TRBJ2-3; TRBD2 agrees at 10 bases. Germline assignment: CDR1 MNHNS and CDR2 SASEGT. V was clipped by 2 bases and J by 6 bases; unmatched bases: 5. CDR3 length equals 15 residues. The CDR3 DNA is TGTGCCAGCAGTGAACTAGGAGCGGGGGGGGATACGCAGTATTTT. It encodes CASSELGAGGDTQYF.

The chain joins TRBV5-1 to TRBJ2-2, with a possible D match to TRBD1 (6 bases). Germline V gene sequence: CDR1 SGHRS, CDR2 YFSETQ. The CDR3 extends over 15 amino acids. V was shortened by 2 bases and J by 4 bases, with 12 bases between the two germline ends. The CDR3: CASSFSGAGTGELFF. CDR3 DNA sequence: TGCGCCAGCAGCTTTTCAGGGGCGGGCACCGGGGAGCTGTTTTTT. The variable domain in full, with the rest retrieved from reference TRBV5-1 and TRBJ2-2, is KAGVTQTPRYLIKTRGQQVTLSCSPISGHRSVSWYQQTPGQGLQFLFEYFSETQRNKGNFPGRFSGRQFSNSRSEMNVSTLELGDSALYLCASSFSGAGTGELFFGEGSRLTVL.

J is TRBJ1-1 and V is TRBV6-1, with a tentative D call TRBD1 (5 bases). V was shortened by 1 base and J by 5 bases, with 8 bases between the two germline ends. The CDR3 totals 13 residues. Germline CDR1 reads MNHNS; CDR2 reads SASEGT. The CDR3 DNA reads as TGTGCCAGCAGTGAAGTTAGGGGAACTGAAGCTTTCTTT. Amino acids: CASSEVRGTEAFF.

There are a few counts of this clone. The chain carries TRBV4-1 and TRBJ2-7, with 12 bases matching TRBD2. CDR3 length: 15 residues. V shed 4 bases, J shed 5 bases, and the junction held 6 bases outside the gene matches. Per the germline V gene, CDR1 is MGHRA and CDR2 is YSYEKL. The CDR3 spells CASSPRLAGDHEQYF. The CDR3 DNA follows: TGCGCCAGCAGCCCACGACTAGCGGGAGACCACGAGCAGTACTTC.

This chain uses TRBV29-1 with TRBJ1-2, with TRBD1 as a possible D gene (6 bases). The V and J ends lost 6 bases and 6 bases respectively, with 20 bases between them. The CDR3 loop spans 14 amino acids. Germline assignment: CDR1 SQVTM and CDR2 ANQGSEA. The CDR3 sequence is CSVPGGRGENGYTF. For the CDR3, the DNA is TGCAGCGTCCCCGGGGGGCGAGGGGAAAATGGCTACACCTTC. Supplemented by reference TRBV29-1 and TRBJ1-2, the full variable domain reads SAVISQKPSRDICQRGTSLTIQCQVDSQVTMMFWYRQQPGQSLTLIATANQGSEATYESGFVIDKFPISRPNLTFSTLTVSNMSPEDSSIYLCSVPGGRGENGYTFGSGTRLTVV.

The V call is TRBV5-5, the J call TRBJ1-1, with 8 bases aligning to TRBD1. The CDR3 is 14 amino acids. From germline, CDR1 is SGHKS and CDR2 YYEKEE (reference sequence). V trimming: 6 bases; J trimming: 1 base; junction bases outside the gene matches: 5. CDR3 residues: CASIPTGENTEAFF. The CDR3 nucleotides are TGTGCCAGCATCCCGACAGGGGAGAACACTGAAGCTTTCTTT. Supplemented by reference TRBV5-5 and TRBJ1-1, the full variable domain reads DAGVTQSPTHLIKTRGQQVTLRCSPISGHKSVSWYQQVLGQGPQFIFQYYEKEERGRGNFPDRFSARQFPNYSSELNVNALLLGDSALYLCASIPTGENTEAFFGQGTRLTVV.

The table lists this clone with a count of one. The chain uses TRBV15 and TRBJ2-1, with 12 bases that match TRBD1. The CDR3 loop spans 15 amino acids. Germline assignment: CDR1 LNHNV and CDR2 YYDKDF (reference sequence). The junction had 6 bases not matched to a gene; V was cut back by 6 bases and J by 6 bases. CDR3 region: CATSMGQGAPNEQFF. DNA for the CDR3: TGTGCCACCAGTATGGGACAGGGGGCCCCCAATGAGCAGTTCTTC.

J is TRBJ1-3 and V is TRBV30; 7 positions match TRBD1. This CDR3 contains 13 residues. Germline-derived CDR1 and CDR2 are GTSNPN and SVGIG (reference sequence). V shed 2 bases and J 7 bases; nucleotides not matched to a gene: 5. CDR3 amino acids: CAWSPDRDNTIYF. The CDR3 nucleotides read TGTGCCTGGAGTCCTGACAGGGACAACACCATATATTTT. Full variable domain (rest looked up from reference TRBV30 and TRBJ1-3): SQTIHQWPATLVQPVGSPLSLECTVEGTSNPNLYWYRQAAGRGLQLLFYSVGIGQISSEVPQNLSASRPQDRQFILSSKKLLLSDSGFYLCAWSPDRDNTIYFGEGSWLTVV.

The chain joins TRBV7-8 to TRBJ1-1, with D maybe TRBD1 (6 bases). This CDR3 has 15 amino acids. The germline V and J ends were trimmed by 4 bases and 1 base, with 13 bases remaining between them. Looked up from germline, CDR1 is SGHVS and CDR2 is FQNEAQ. In nucleotides, the CDR3 is TGTGCCAGCAGCTCCACAGGGAGGGGGAACACTGAAGCTTTCTTT. Amino acids: CASSSTGRGNTEAFF.

The rearrangement uses TRBV21-1 and TRBJ1-2. TRBV21-1 is a pseudogene. This CDR3 has 9 residues. The CDR3 region has the DNA TGTGCCAGCCGTGTCGGCTACACCTTC. Amino acid sequence: CASRVGYTF.